This T cell receptor beta chain was recorded in a study of blood T cell repertoires in COVID-19. Assay: immunoSEQ multiplex PCR; the TCRdb copy retains only in-frame clones and omits some. The sample includes 120,000 to 150,000 clones, 85% of them seen just once. The CDR3 totals 14 residues. The germline CDR1 and CDR2 sequences are LGHNA and YSLEER. Trimming took 0 bases from V and 5 from J, leaving 10 bases between them. The clonotype comes from a human donor with acute or convalescent COVID-19. The donor label of this sample is uncertain. Sample: peripheral blood. This chain uses TRBV4-3 with TRBJ1-2; a weak D match, TRBD1 (5 bases). The CDR3 loop is CASSQEQGLYGYTF. The DNA for the CDR3 is TGCGCCAGCAGCCAAGAGCAGGGCCTTTATGGCTACACCTTC.